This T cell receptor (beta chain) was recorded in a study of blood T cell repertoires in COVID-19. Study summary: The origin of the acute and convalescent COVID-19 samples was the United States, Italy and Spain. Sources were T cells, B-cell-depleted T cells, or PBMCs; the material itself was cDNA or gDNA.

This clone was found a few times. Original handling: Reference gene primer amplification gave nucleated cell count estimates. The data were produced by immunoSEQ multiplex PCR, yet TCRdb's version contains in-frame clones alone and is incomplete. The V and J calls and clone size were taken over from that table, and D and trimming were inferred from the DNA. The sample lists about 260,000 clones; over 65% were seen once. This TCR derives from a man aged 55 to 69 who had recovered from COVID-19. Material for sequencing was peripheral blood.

The CDR3 sequence: CASSPTRVGGELFF. The CDR3 region has the DNA TGTGCCAGCAGCCCAACTAGAGTGGGCGGGGAGCTGTTTTTT. The rearrangement uses TRBV3-1 (or the pseudogene TRBV3-2) and TRBJ2-2, with a weak D call TRBD2 (5 bases). The V end lost 4 bases, the J end lost 7 bases, and 13 bases lay between the germline ends. Germline V gene sequence: CDR1 LGHDT, CDR2 YNNKEL (reference sequence). The CDR3 has 14 residues.